A single sample is the source of the 26 T cell receptor beta chains below, sequenced in a study of blood T cell repertoires in COVID-19. The assay was immunoSEQ multiplex PCR, and TCRdb's table has in-frame clones only and misses some. The sample lists around 83,000 clones, over 65% seen once, with roughly 15% in the top ten. Sequenced material: peripheral blood. All receptors derive from a woman aged 70-85 years with acute or convalescent COVID-19.

The chain has TRBV7-8 and TRBJ1-2; TRBD1 is a possible D gene (5 bases). Trimming stripped 5 bases from V and 2 bases from J, with 12 bases between. Germline CDR1 and CDR2: SGHVS and FQNEAQ. The length of the CDR3 is 14 residues. The CDR3 reads CASSPVGGNYGYTF. In DNA, the CDR3 is TGTGCCAGCAGCCCCGTTGGGGGGAACTATGGCTACACCTTC.

The chain uses TRBV29-1 and TRBJ2-3; 10 positions agree with TRBD1. Per germline, CDR1 SQVTM and CDR2 ANQGSEA. V lost 4 bases and J lost 2; bases outside the gene matches: 6. This CDR3 comprises 15 residues. The CDR3 loop reads CSVVRDRGDTDTQYF. The CDR3 DNA follows: TGCAGCGTTGTCCGGGACAGGGGAGACACAGATACGCAGTATTTT.

The V and J genes are TRBV7-2 and TRBJ1-1; a possible D gene is TRBD1 (6 bases). The CDR3 runs to 13 residues. CDR1 and CDR2 (germline): SGHTA, FQGNSA. V lost 6 bases to trimming and J lost 5 bases, with 13 bases between them. In DNA form, the CDR3 reads TGTGCCAGCAGGGCTACAGGGACGACTGAAGCTTTCTTT. The encoded protein is CASRATGTTEAFF.

The V gene is TRBV28, the J gene TRBJ2-7, with 10 bases fitting TRBD1. The CDR3 runs to 16 residues. Germline values: CDR1 MDHEN, CDR2 SYDVKM. Trimming removed 5 bases from V and 0 bases from J; junction bases left unmatched: 7. The CDR3 reads CASSLLRTGGSYEQYV. The DNA for the CDR3 is TGTGCCAGCAGTCTCTTAAGGACAGGGGGCTCCTACGAGCAGTACGTC.

V and J are TRBV28 and TRBJ1-2; D is ambiguous. Germline-derived CDR1 and CDR2 are MDHEN and SYDVKM. Trimming left V 5 bases short and J 6 bases short, with 22 bases between. This CDR3 has 16 amino acids. The CDR3 region is CASSPPSGGYVDGYTF. The CDR3 nucleotides read TGTGCCAGCAGTCCACCCTCAGGAGGGTATGTTGATGGCTACACCTTC.

This rearrangement joins TRBV7-7 to TRBJ1-4, with D uncertain. The CDR3 length is 13 residues. CDR1 is SSHAT and CDR2 is FNYEAQ in the germline V gene (reference sequence). V was shortened by 1 base and J by 8 bases, with 8 bases between the two germline ends. The CDR3 is CASSLGIREKLFF. As DNA, the CDR3 is TGTGCCAGCAGCTTAGGCATTCGGGAAAAACTGTTTTTT. Using reference TRBV7-7 and TRBJ1-4 for the parts outside the CDR3, the full variable domain is GAGVSQSPRYKVTKRGQDVTLRCDPISSHATLYWYQQALGQGPEFLTYFNYEAQPDKSGLPSDRFSAERPEGSISTLTIQRTEQRDSAMYRCASSLGIREKLFFGSGTQLSVL.

This clone came up a few times. The same CDR3 also results from other DNA sequences found in this sample. V gene TRBV5-4 combines with J gene TRBJ2-7; D might be TRBD2 (6 bases). From germline, CDR1 is SGHNT and CDR2 YYREEE (reference sequence). This CDR3 region has 13 residues. V was clipped by 2 bases and J by 0 bases, with 6 bases between them. The DNA of the CDR3 is TGTGCCAGCAGCTTTAGCGGCTCCTACGAGCAGTACGTC. Translated, it gives CASSFSGSYEQYV.

This clone showed up just once. The chain carries TRBV6-6 and TRBJ2-2; no definite D call. The CDR3 contains 13 residues. CDR1 MNHNY and CDR2 SVGAGI come from the germline V gene (reference sequence). V lost 5 bases, J lost 8 bases, and 12 bases lay in between. CDR3 DNA sequence: TGTGCCAGCAGTGCAATCGAGAGGGGGGAGCTGTTTTTT. Protein sequence: CASSAIERGELFF.

The CDR3 DNA reads TGTGCCAGCAGCTATGGGACAGTCAATACAGGGTCTGGAAACACCATATATTTT. It is translated as CASSYGTVNTGSGNTIYF. The gene calls are TRBV9 and TRBJ1-3, with TRBD1 identical over 7 bases. Unmatched junction bases numbered 14, after V lost 4 bases and J lost 1 base. CDR1 SGDLS and CDR2 YYNGEE come from the germline V gene. The CDR3 has 18 residues.

The CDR3 nucleotides are TGCGCCAGCAGCTTGGGACAGGCCTCGGGTTCACCCCTCCACTTT. It codes for CASSLGQASGSPLHF. V is TRBV5-1 and J is TRBJ1-6; D may be TRBD1 (6 bases). Trimming removed 0 bases from V and 9 bases from J, with 13 bases in between. Germline values: CDR1 SGHRS, CDR2 YFSETQ. The CDR3 consists of 15 residues.

This chain joins TRBV4-3 and TRBJ2-2; TRBD1 matches 10 bases. The CDR3 extends over 18 amino acids. V shed 1 base and J 5 bases; nucleotides not matched to a gene: 10. The V gene's germline CDR1 is LGHNA and CDR2 YSLEER. CDR3 loop: CASSQGQGATEYTGELFF. In DNA form, the CDR3 reads TGCGCCAGCAGCCAAGGACAGGGGGCTACGGAGTATACCGGGGAGCTGTTTTTT.

The gene calls are TRBV7-8 and TRBJ2-5; D might be TRBD1 (6 bases). The V gene lost 5 bases and the J gene lost 5 bases, with 12 bases spanning the gap. Germline CDR1 SGHVS, CDR2 FQNEAQ. The CDR3 is 13 amino acids. The CDR3 sequence is CASSPGQWETQYF. CDR3 nucleotide sequence: TGTGCCAGCAGCCCCGGACAGTGGGAGACCCAGTACTTC.

V gene TRBV9 combines with J gene TRBJ2-2; TRBD2 matches at 10 bases. The V segment lost 0 bases and the J segment 1 base; nucleotides outside the gene matches: 3. There are 17 residues in the CDR3. The germline V gene has CDR1 SGDLS and CDR2 YYNGEE. The CDR3 nucleotides read TGTGCCAGCAGCGTAGCGACTAGCGGGCTGAACACCGGGGAGCTGTTTTTT. Protein: CASSVATSGLNTGELFF.

V is TRBV5-4 and J is TRBJ2-1, with D unresolved. V dropped 1 base and J dropped 8 bases, with 10 bases sitting between them. Per germline, CDR1 SGHNT and CDR2 YYREEE (reference sequence). The CDR3 contains 13 residues. CDR3 nucleotide sequence: TGTGCCAGCAGCTTGACCGGTATCGATGAGCAGTTCTTC. It is translated as CASSLTGIDEQFF.

This clone turned up a few times. The chain carries TRBV3-1 (or the pseudogene TRBV3-2) and TRBJ2-1; 9 bases are shared with TRBD2. V gave up 4 bases and J gave up 2 bases; unmatched junction bases: 6. This CDR3 has 16 amino acids. Germline V gene sequence: CDR1 LGHDT, CDR2 YNNKEL (reference sequence). The CDR3 bases are TGTGCCAGCAGCCTAAGAGCGGGAGGCACCTACAATGAGCAGTTCTTC. It yields the protein CASSLRAGGTYNEQFF.

This clone was seen only once. The chain is built from TRBV27 and TRBJ1-1, with D possibly TRBD1 on 6 matching bases. Per germline, CDR1 MNHEY and CDR2 SMNVEV (reference sequence). Trimming cost V 6 bases and J 4 bases, with 15 bases left between them. This CDR3 is built from 14 residues. CDR3 bases: TGTGCCAGCAGCCCGATTGCAGGGGTCACTGAAGCTTTCTTT. This encodes CASSPIAGVTEAFF.

This chain connects TRBV14 to TRBJ1-2, with 9 bases that match TRBD1. The CDR3 runs to 15 residues. Germline values: CDR1 SGHDN, CDR2 FVKESK. V was clipped by 3 bases and J by 7 bases; unmatched bases: 9. As DNA, the CDR3 is TGTGCCAGCAGCCAGGCCTCCGGGACAGGGCTTGGCTACACCTTC. As protein: CASSQASGTGLGYTF. Supplemented by reference TRBV14 and TRBJ1-2, the full variable domain reads EAGVTQFPSHSVIEKGQTVTLRCDPISGHDNLYWYRRVMGKEIKFLLHFVKESKQDESGMPNNRFLAERTGGTYSTLKVQPAELEDSGVYFCASSQASGTGLGYTFGSGTRLTVV.

The V gene is TRBV2, the J gene TRBJ1-1; no clear D gene. Trimming left V 9 bases short and J 2 bases short, with 13 bases between. This CDR3 region has 13 residues. Germline V gene lookup returns CDR1 SNHLY and CDR2 FYNNEI. CDR3 residues: CASQREKNTEAFF. The CDR3 DNA sequence: TGTGCCAGTCAACGGGAAAAAAACACTGAAGCTTTCTTT.

A word on this clone: Additional DNA sequences in this sample encode the identical CDR3. This rearrangement joins TRBV19 to TRBJ2-7; 7 nucleotides match TRBD1. With V trimmed by 4 bases and J by 6 bases, 3 bases remained unmatched. There are 12 residues in the CDR3. CDR1 and CDR2 from the germline V gene are LNHDA and SQIVND (reference sequence). The CDR3 reads CASSTPGGEQYV. Written as DNA, the CDR3 is TGTGCCAGTAGTACGCCAGGGGGCGAGCAGTACGTC.

This rearrangement joins TRBV27 to TRBJ1-6; 8 nucleotides line up with TRBD1. The CDR3 is 18 amino acids. V shed 0 bases and J 1 base; nucleotides not matched to a gene: 5. CDR1 MNHEY and CDR2 SMNVEV come from the germline V gene (reference sequence). This CDR3 reads CASSLSWTGRSYNSPLHF. CDR3 DNA: TGTGCCAGCAGTTTATCGTGGACAGGGAGGTCCTATAATTCACCCCTCCACTTT.

This clone has a handful of counts. The gene calls are TRBV5-1 and TRBJ1-2; 7 bases line up with TRBD1. V shed 1 base, J shed 4 bases, and the junction held 16 bases outside the gene matches. CDR1 and CDR2 from the germline V gene are SGHRS and YFSETQ. This CDR3 comprises 18 residues. CDR3: CASSLFGPEGAQVYGYTF. Written as DNA, the CDR3 is TGCGCCAGCAGCTTGTTCGGACCAGAGGGGGCACAAGTCTATGGCTACACCTTC. Full variable domain (rest looked up from reference TRBV5-1 and TRBJ1-2): KAGVTQTPRYLIKTRGQQVTLSCSPISGHRSVSWYQQTPGQGLQFLFEYFSETQRNKGNFPGRFSGRQFSNSRSEMNVSTLELGDSALYLCASSLFGPEGAQVYGYTFGSGTRLTVV.

V and J are TRBV7-8 and TRBJ1-1, with D possibly TRBD1 on 5 matching bases. The CDR3 has 13 amino acids. Trimming removed 1 base from V and 8 bases from J, with 11 bases in between. Germline V gene data show CDR1 as SGHVS and CDR2 as FQNEAQ. CDR3 protein: CASSLGGSLEAFF. The DNA of the CDR3 is TGTGCCAGCAGCTTAGGGGGCTCGCTGGAAGCTTTCTTT.

The chain links TRBV4-1 to TRBJ2-5, with TRBD2 as a possible D gene (6 bases). The CDR3 consists of 18 residues. Germline CDR1 MGHRA, CDR2 YSYEKL. Trimming left V 1 base short and J 3 bases short, with 21 bases between. Here the CDR3 reads CASSQVGLMAGGKETQYF. The CDR3 DNA sequence: TGCGCCAGCAGCCAAGTGGGACTTATGGCGGGTGGCAAAGAGACCCAGTACTTC.

J is TRBJ1-2 and V is TRBV28, with 7 bases matching TRBD1. Trimming removed 11 bases from V and 3 bases from J; junction bases left unmatched: 6. Germline V gene lookup returns CDR1 MDHEN and CDR2 SYDVKM. The CDR3 loop spans 12 amino acids. The DNA for the CDR3 is TGTGCCTCCGGACAGGAGTACTATGGCTACACCTTC. Encoded protein: CASGQEYYGYTF.

This sequence joins TRBV30 and TRBJ2-1; TRBD2 is a possible D gene (5 bases). This CDR3 is built from 13 residues. With 3 bases removed from V and 7 bases from J, the gap between germline ends came to 13 bases. Germline values: CDR1 GTSNPN, CDR2 SVGIG (reference sequence). CDR3 sequence (DNA): TGTGCCTGGAGGGTAGCGAGAGCTAATGAGCAGTTCTTC. Translating it yields CAWRVARANEQFF.

This chain joins TRBV19 and TRBJ2-3, with D perhaps TRBD2 (6 bases). The CDR3 consists of 16 residues. Germline CDR1 is LNHDA and CDR2 is SQIVND (reference sequence). Deletions cut 3 bases from V and 3 bases from J, with 16 bases between. The CDR3 DNA is TGTGCCAGTAGTATTTCGGCGGGGTATCGAACAGATACGCAGTATTTT. The encoded protein is CASSISAGYRTDTQYF.